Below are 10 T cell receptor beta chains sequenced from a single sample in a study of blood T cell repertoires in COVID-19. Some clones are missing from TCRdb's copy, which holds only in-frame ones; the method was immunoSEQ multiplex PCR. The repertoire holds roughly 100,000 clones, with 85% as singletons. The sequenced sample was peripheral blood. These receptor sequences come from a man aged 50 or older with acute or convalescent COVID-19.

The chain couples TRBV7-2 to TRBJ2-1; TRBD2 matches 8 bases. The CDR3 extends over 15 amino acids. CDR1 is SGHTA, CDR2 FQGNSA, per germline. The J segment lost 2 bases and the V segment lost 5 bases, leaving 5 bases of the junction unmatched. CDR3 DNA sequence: TGTGCCAGCAGCCAGCGGGGGCCACCCTACAATGAGCAGTTCTTC. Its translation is CASSQRGPPYNEQFF.

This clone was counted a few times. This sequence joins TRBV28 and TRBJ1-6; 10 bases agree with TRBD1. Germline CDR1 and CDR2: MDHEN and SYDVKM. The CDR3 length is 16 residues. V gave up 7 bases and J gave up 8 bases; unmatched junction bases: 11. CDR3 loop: CASITTGTGAYSPLHF. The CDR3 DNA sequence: TGTGCCAGCATTACAACCGGGACAGGGGCATATTCACCCCTCCACTTT.

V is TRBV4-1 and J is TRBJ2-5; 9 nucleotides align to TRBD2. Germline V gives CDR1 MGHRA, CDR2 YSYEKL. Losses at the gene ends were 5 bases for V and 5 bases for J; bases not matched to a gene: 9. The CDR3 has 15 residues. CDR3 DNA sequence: TGCGCCAGCAGCAACGAGGGCGCGGGAGGGGAGACCCAGTACTTC. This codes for CASSNEGAGGETQYF.

The CDR3 protein is CASSVAPQGSNEKLFF. In nucleotides, the CDR3 is TGTGCCAGCAGCGTAGCCCCGCAGGGTTCTAATGAAAAACTGTTTTTT. The chain carries TRBV9 and TRBJ1-4, with a tentative D call TRBD1 (5 bases). CDR1 is SGDLS, CDR2 YYNGEE, per germline. This CDR3 is 16 amino acids long. Trimming cost V 0 bases and J 3 bases, with 12 bases left between them.

The CDR3 region is CASSDRAGNQPQHF. The CDR3, as DNA: TGTGCCAGCAGTGACAGGGCGGGCAATCAGCCCCAGCATTTT. The V call is TRBV6-1, the J call TRBJ1-5, with D possibly TRBD1 on 5 matching bases. Trimming took 3 bases from V and 2 from J, leaving 8 bases between them. Looked up from germline, CDR1 is MNHNS and CDR2 is SASEGT. The CDR3 extends over 14 amino acids.

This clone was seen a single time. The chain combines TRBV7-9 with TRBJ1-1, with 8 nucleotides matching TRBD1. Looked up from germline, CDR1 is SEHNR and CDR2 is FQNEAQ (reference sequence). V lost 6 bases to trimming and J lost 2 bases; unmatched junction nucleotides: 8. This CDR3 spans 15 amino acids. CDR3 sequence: CASRHDRGGNTEAFF. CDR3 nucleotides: TGTGCCAGCAGACACGACAGGGGTGGAAACACTGAAGCTTTCTTT.

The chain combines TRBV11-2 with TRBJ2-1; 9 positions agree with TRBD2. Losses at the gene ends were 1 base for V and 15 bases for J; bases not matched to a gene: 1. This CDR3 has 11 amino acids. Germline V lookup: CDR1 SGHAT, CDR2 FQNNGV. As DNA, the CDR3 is TGTGCCAGCAGCTTAGGCGGGAGGGGGTTCTTC. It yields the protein CASSLGGRGFF.

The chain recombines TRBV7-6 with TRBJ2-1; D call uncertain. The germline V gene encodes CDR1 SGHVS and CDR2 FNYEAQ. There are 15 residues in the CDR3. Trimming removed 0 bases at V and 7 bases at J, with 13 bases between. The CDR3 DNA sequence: TGTGCCAGCAGCTTAGCGCAGGCAGGTTTGAATGAGCAGTTCTTC. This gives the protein CASSLAQAGLNEQFF.

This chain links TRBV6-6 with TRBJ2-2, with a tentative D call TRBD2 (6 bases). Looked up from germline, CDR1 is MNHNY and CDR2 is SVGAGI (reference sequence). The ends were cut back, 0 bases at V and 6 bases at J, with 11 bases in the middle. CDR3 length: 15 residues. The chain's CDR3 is CASSYSVGGAGELFF. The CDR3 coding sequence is TGTGCCAGCAGTTACTCGGTGGGGGGAGCCGGGGAGCTGTTTTTT.

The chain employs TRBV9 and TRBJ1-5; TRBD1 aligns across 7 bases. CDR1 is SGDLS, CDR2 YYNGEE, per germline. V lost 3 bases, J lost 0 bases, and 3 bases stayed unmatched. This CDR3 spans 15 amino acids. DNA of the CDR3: TGTGCCAGCAGCGAGACAGGGTATAGCAATCAGCCCCAGCATTTT. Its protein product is CASSETGYSNQPQHF.